The 18 T cell receptor beta chains presented below share a single source sample, sequenced in a study of CD8+CD57+ T cells in acquired aplastic anemia. The study profiled TCR beta VDJ and CDR3 using genomic DNA as template. TCRdb called the reads again in MiXCR, with one record for every CDR3 protein. The table has approximately 380,000 distinct CDR3 sequences, 65% to 80% seen once. Material for sequencing was sorted CD4+, CD8+, or CD8+CD57+ T cells (not recorded which) from PBMCs. These receptors came from a human donor in good health, serving as a control.

The CDR3 DNA reads as TGTGCCAGCAGCTTAAAAGCGGGGGGGCCCACAGATACGCAGTATTTT. It specifies CASSLKAGGPTDTQYF. The rearrangement links TRBV11-2 to TRBJ2-3; TRBD2 agrees at 10 bases. The junction had 4 bases not matched to a gene; V was cut back by 2 bases and J by 2 bases. CDR1 is SGHAT, CDR2 FQNNGV, per germline. The CDR3 totals 16 residues.

This clonotype has a single count. Here the CDR3 omits its conserved ending phenylalanine or tryptophan, so a read error is the likely source. The J gene is TRBJ1-6, the V gene TRBV2; no reliable D call. V lost 6 bases and J lost 3, with 9 bases in between. The CDR3 spans 14 residues. Germline V gene lookup returns CDR1 SNHLY and CDR2 FYNNEI. The CDR3 nucleotides read TGTGCCAGCAGCGTAGGAGGCTATAATTCACCCCTCCACCTT. It yields the protein CASSVGGYNSPLHL.

This clonotype has just a few counts. This could be a read error, since a much larger clone is one nucleotide away. V usage is TRBV20-1 and J usage is TRBJ2-1, with 13 bases aligning to TRBD2. V was clipped by 0 bases and J by 5 bases; unmatched bases: 4. This CDR3 region has 16 residues. The germline V gene has CDR1 DFQATT and CDR2 SNEGSKA (reference sequence). The CDR3 DNA sequence: TGCAGTGCTAGAGATAGGACTAGCGGGGGACACAATGAGCAGTTCTTC. Its protein product is CSARDRTSGGHNEQFF.

The V call is TRBV7-9, the J call TRBJ2-7, with 7 nucleotides matching TRBD2. CDR1 and CDR2 (germline): SEHNR, FQNEAQ (reference sequence). V shed 3 bases and J 4 bases; nucleotides not matched to a gene: 18. The CDR3 is 18 amino acids. CDR3 nucleotide sequence: TGTGCCAGCAGCTTCGGGGGGAATTCACCCCTCCACTTTTACGAGCAGTACTTC. The encoded protein is CASSFGGNSPLHFYEQYF. Variable domain in full (rest from reference TRBV7-9 and TRBJ2-7): DTGVSQNPRHKITKRGQNVTFRCDPISEHNRLYWYRQTLGQGPEFLTYFQNEAQLEKSRLLSDRFSAERPKGSFSTLEIQRTEQGDSAMYLCASSFGGNSPLHFYEQYFGPGTRLTVT.

The chain links TRBV20-1 to TRBJ2-7; TRBD1 matches at 9 bases. The CDR3 runs to 13 residues. V gave up 5 bases and J gave up 3 bases; unmatched junction bases: 5. Germline CDR1 and CDR2: DFQATT and SNEGSKA (reference sequence). The CDR3 reads CSAGTGRNYEQYF. The CDR3 coding sequence is TGCAGTGCTGGGACAGGGAGGAACTACGAGCAGTACTTC.

About this clonotype: Sequence at one end of the junction differs from germline and may be a read error. The genes are TRBV10-3 and TRBJ1-6; D is perhaps TRBD1 (5 bases). The CDR3 extends over 14 amino acids. Germline lookup yields CDR1 ENHRY and CDR2 SYGVKD. The CDR3 DNA reads TGTGCCAGCAGTGGGGGACCCGCAGAATTACCCCTCCACTTT. This codes for CASSGGPAELPLHF.

A word on this clonotype: This sequence may be a read error, since a much larger clone differs from it by one base. The gene calls are TRBV7-9 and TRBJ1-1, with D possibly TRBD1 on 5 matching bases. The length of the CDR3 is 16 residues. CDR1 and CDR2 (germline): SEHNR, FQNEAQ (reference sequence). Trimming left V 1 base short and J 3 bases short, with 15 bases between. For the CDR3, the DNA is TGTGCCAGCAGCTTAGGAGGGGCCACACCGGACACTGAAGCTTTCTTT. Protein product: CASSLGGATPDTEAFF.

This clonotype was picked up many times. The rearrangement links TRBV13 to TRBJ2-2, with D tentatively TRBD1 (5 bases). The germline gives CDR1 PRHDT, CDR2 FYEKMQ (reference sequence). The CDR3 totals 15 residues. Trimming took off 1 base at V and 1 base at J, with 7 bases between the two ends. CDR3 nucleotide sequence: TGTGCCAGCAGCTTAGCAGGGTTGAACACCGGGGAGCTGTTTTTT. It yields the protein CASSLAGLNTGELFF.

In the case of this clonotype: The missing conserved phenylalanine or tryptophan at the end of this CDR3 makes a read error likely. The genes are TRBV7-8 and TRBJ2-3; no clear D. There are 12 residues in the CDR3. Germline assignment: CDR1 SGHVS and CDR2 FQNEAQ. The CDR3 sequence is CASTGRTDTQYH. In DNA form, the CDR3 reads TGTGCCAGCACCGGCCGCACCGATACGCAGTATCAT.

Details on this clonotype: Without the conserved terminal phenylalanine or tryptophan, this CDR3 likely stems from a read error. The DNA is left out, because the CDR3 cannot be placed on it with certainty; the CDR3 is given as TCRdb lists it. The rearrangement uses TRBV7-8 and TRBJ2-7. The CDR3 is 13 amino acids long, termini counted. Germline V gene data show CDR1 as SGHVS and CDR2 as FQNEAQ. The CDR3 loop is CASSFAGVTDTHY.

Points on this clonotype: A much larger clone lies a single base off, so this may be a read error. The chain combines TRBV6-1 with TRBJ2-2; maybe TRBD1 (5 bases). V was pared by 6 bases and J by 3 bases, with 8 bases between. Germline V lookup: CDR1 MNHNS, CDR2 SASEGT. The CDR3 covers 13 residues. For the CDR3, the DNA is TGTGCCAGCAGGGGGCGCGACACCGGGGAGCTGTTTTTT. Translation: CASRGRDTGELFF.

This clonotype was seen once. This rearrangement joins TRBV20-1 to TRBJ2-7; D gene ambiguous. The V end lost 0 bases, the J end lost 3 bases, and 21 bases lay between the germline ends. CDR3 length equals 17 residues. From germline, CDR1 is DFQATT and CDR2 SNEGSKA (reference sequence). CDR3 protein: CSARDPRTYAAYYEQYF. The CDR3 region has the DNA TGCAGTGCTAGAGATCCCCGGACGTACGCAGCCTACTACGAGCAGTACTTC.

The V and J genes are TRBV20-1 and TRBJ2-3; maybe TRBD2 (6 bases). The V and J ends lost 4 bases and 2 bases respectively, with 19 bases between them. The CDR3 contains 16 residues. Germline assignment: CDR1 DFQATT and CDR2 SNEGSKA (reference sequence). This CDR3 is CSATPRASEYTDTQYF. Written as DNA, the CDR3 is TGCAGTGCTACCCCACGGGCTAGCGAGTACACAGATACGCAGTATTTT.

This chain links TRBV5-1 with TRBJ1-2; the D gene is possibly TRBD1 (5 bases). In germline, CDR1 is SGHRS, CDR2 YFSETQ. The CDR3 consists of 14 residues. Trimming took 7 bases from V and 8 from J, leaving 21 bases between them. As DNA, the CDR3 is TGCGCCAGCCGTGAGGGGAGCCATCCTGGGGGCTACACCTTC. Translated: CASREGSHPGGYTF.

Points on this clonotype: This CDR3 is missing its conserved last phenylalanine or tryptophan, likely due to a read error. The DNA is left out, because the CDR3 cannot be placed on it with certainty; the CDR3 is given as TCRdb lists it. The chain employs TRBV7-6 and TRBJ1-6. The CDR3 comprises 14 residues, both ends counted. Germline values: CDR1 SGHVS, CDR2 FNYEAQ. The CDR3 sequence: CASSLCHRTCSYDL.

The chain combines TRBV15 with TRBJ2-7; D is unclear. The J call could be wrong; TRBJ2-3 is a better fit for the DNA end. This CDR3 contains 14 residues. Germline CDR1 LNHNV, CDR2 YYDKDF (reference sequence). CDR3 DNA sequence: TGTGCCACCAGCAGAGAGTACAGTGAAAACGAGCAGTATTTT. Translating gives CATSREYSENEQYF.

Concerning this clonotype itself: The junction shows a germline mismatch at one end, possibly a read error. This sequence joins TRBV7-3 and TRBJ1-3; a possible D gene is TRBD1 (5 bases). The CDR3 is 15 residues long. CDR1 is SGHTA, CDR2 FQGTGA, per germline. The CDR3 nucleotides are TGTGCCAGCAGCCCAAATAATGGGACGGTGAACAACATATATTTT. Its protein product is CASSPNNGTVNNIYF.

Concerning this clonotype: Germline and junction disagree at one end, which may indicate a read error. In nucleotides, the CDR3 is TGTGCCAGCAGCTTAACCGGGGGTGAAACTGGATCTGCGGCCAACGTCCTGACTTTC. This codes for CASSLTGGETGSAANVLTF. The chain employs TRBV7-9 and TRBJ2-6, with D tentatively TRBD2 (6 bases). CDR1 is SEHNR and CDR2 is FQNEAQ in the germline V gene (reference sequence). The CDR3 totals 19 residues.